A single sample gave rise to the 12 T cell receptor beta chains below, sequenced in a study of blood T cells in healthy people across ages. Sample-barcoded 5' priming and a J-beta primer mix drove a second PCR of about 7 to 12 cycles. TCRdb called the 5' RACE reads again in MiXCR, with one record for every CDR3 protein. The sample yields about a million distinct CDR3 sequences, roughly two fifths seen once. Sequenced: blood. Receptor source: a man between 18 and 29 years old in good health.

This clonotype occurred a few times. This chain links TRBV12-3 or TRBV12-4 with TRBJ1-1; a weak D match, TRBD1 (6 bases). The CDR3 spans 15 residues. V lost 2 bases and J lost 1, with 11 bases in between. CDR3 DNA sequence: TGTGCCAGCAGTTTATCCCGGACAGCGAACACTGAAGCTTTCTTT. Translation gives CASSLSRTANTEAFF.

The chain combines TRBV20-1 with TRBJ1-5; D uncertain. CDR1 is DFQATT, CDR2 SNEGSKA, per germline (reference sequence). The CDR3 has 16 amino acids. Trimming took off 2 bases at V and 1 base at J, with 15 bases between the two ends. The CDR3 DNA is TGCAGTGCTAGAACGCGGGGTGGCGGCAGCAATCAGCCCCAGCATTTT. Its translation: CSARTRGGGSNQPQHF.

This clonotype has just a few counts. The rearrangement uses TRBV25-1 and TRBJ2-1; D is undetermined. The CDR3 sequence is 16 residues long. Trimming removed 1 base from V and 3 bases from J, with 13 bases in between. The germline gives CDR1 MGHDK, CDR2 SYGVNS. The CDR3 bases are TGTGCCAGCAGTGAATCCGGCAGGCTTATCTACAATGAGCAGTTCTTC. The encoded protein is CASSESGRLIYNEQFF.

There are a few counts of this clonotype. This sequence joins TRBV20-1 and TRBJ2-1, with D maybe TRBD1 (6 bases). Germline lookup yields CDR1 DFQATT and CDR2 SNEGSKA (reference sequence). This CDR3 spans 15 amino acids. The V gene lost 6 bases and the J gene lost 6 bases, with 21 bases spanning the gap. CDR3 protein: CSATSPQGIGNEQFF. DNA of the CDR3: TGCAGTGCCACCAGTCCTCAGGGGATAGGCAATGAGCAGTTCTTC.

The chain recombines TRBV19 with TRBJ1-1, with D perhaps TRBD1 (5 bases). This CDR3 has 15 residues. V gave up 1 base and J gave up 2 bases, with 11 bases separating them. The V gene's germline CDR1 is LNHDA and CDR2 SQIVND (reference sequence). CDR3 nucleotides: TGTGCCAGTAGTATAGGTGCCGACAGAAACACTGAAGCTTTCTTT. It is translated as CASSIGADRNTEAFF. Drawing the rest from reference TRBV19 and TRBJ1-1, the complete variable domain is DGGITQSPKYLFRKEGQNVTLSCEQNLNHDAMYWYRQDPGQGLRLIYYSQIVNDFQKGDIAEGYSVSREKKESFPLTVTSAQKNPTAFYLCASSIGADRNTEAFFGQGTRLTVV.

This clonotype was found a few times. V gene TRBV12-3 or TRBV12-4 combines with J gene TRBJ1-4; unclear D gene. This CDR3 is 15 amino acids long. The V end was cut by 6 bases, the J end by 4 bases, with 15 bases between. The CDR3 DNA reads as TGTGCCAGCAGCACTAGGGAGGGAGTTAATGAAAAACTGTTTTTT. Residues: CASSTREGVNEKLFF.

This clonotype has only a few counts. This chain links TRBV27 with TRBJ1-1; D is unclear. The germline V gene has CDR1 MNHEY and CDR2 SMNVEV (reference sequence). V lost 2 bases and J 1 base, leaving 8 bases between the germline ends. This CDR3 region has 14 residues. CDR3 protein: CASSLQAKNTEAFF. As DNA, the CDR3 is TGTGCCAGCAGTTTACAGGCAAAGAACACTGAAGCTTTCTTT.

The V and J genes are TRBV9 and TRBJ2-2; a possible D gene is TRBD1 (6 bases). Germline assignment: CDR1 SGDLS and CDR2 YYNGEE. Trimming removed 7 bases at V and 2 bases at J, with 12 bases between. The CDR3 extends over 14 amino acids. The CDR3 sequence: CASGTKPNTGELFF. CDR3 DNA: TGTGCCAGCGGGACAAAACCAAACACCGGGGAGCTGTTTTTT. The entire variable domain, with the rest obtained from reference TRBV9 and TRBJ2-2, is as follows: DSGVTQTPKHLITATGQRVTLRCSPRSGDLSVYWYQQSLDQGLQFLIQYYNGEERAKGNILERFSAQQFPDLHSELNLSSLELGDSALYFCASGTKPNTGELFFGEGSRLTVL.

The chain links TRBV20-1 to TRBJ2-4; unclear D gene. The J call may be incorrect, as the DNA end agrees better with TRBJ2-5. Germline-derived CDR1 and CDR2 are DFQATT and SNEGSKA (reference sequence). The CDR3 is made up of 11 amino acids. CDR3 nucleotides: TGCAGTGCTCCCGCCCGCGAGACCCAGTACTTC. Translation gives CSAPARETQYF.

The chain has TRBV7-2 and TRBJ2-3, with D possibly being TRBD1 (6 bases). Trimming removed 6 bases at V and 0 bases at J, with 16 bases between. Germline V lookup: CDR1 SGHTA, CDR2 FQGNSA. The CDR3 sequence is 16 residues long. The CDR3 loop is CASRPFQGKSTDTQYF. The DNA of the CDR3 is TGTGCCAGCAGACCCTTCCAGGGGAAGAGCACAGATACGCAGTATTTT.

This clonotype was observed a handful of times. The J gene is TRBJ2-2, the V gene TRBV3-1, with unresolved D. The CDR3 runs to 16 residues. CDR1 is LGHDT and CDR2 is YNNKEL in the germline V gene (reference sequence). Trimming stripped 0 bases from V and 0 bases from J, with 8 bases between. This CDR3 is CASSQERFANTGELFF. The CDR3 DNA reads TGTGCCAGCAGCCAAGAGAGGTTTGCGAACACCGGGGAGCTGTTTTTT.

DNA for the CDR3: TGTGCCAGCGGGGTAGGGGAAAAACTGTTTTTT. It codes for CASGVGEKLFF. The chain links TRBV28 to TRBJ1-4; no firm D call. CDR3 length equals 11 residues. V was cut by 8 bases and J by 8 bases, with 9 bases left in between. Germline loops: CDR1 MDHEN, CDR2 SYDVKM.